The 22 T cell receptor beta chains in this list originate from one sample, sequenced in a study of shared clonotypes between healthy human individuals. Repertoires were generated with immunoSEQ multiplex PCR, while TCRdb's copy carries only in-frame clones and drops some. The repertoire holds a few million clones, with around 93% as singletons. The sequencing sample was made of naive CD4+ T cells from PBMCs. The subset was: CD45RA+ positively selected. These receptors were obtained from a man younger than 35 in good health. Some clones in this sample may be carry-over from other donors' samples.

Comments on this clone: The same CDR3 arises from other DNA sequences in this sample as well. The V gene is TRBV5-1, the J gene TRBJ1-1; D may be TRBD1 (6 bases). V lost 0 bases, J lost 3 bases, and 6 bases lay in between. The CDR3 spans 13 residues. Germline V lookup: CDR1 SGHRS, CDR2 YFSETQ. The CDR3 protein is CASSLGQDTEAFF. In DNA form, the CDR3 reads TGCGCCAGCAGCTTGGGACAGGACACTGAAGCTTTCTTT. The entire variable domain, with the rest obtained from reference TRBV5-1 and TRBJ1-1, is as follows: KAGVTQTPRYLIKTRGQQVTLSCSPISGHRSVSWYQQTPGQGLQFLFEYFSETQRNKGNFPGRFSGRQFSNSRSEMNVSTLELGDSALYLCASSLGQDTEAFFGQGTRLTVV.

The rearrangement uses TRBV18 and TRBJ2-7, with 8 bases aligning to TRBD1. The CDR3 length is 15 residues. Germline V CDR1 and CDR2: KGHSH, LQKENI. With V trimmed by 1 base and J by 5 bases, 7 bases remained unmatched. The CDR3 DNA is TGTGCCAGCTCACCACGGACAGGGTCGACTCACGAGCAGTACTTC. Its translation is CASSPRTGSTHEQYF.

V usage is TRBV7-2 and J usage is TRBJ1-2; D gene uncertain. Trimming removed 1 base at V and 4 bases at J, with 10 bases between. The CDR3 length is 14 residues. Germline V gene lookup returns CDR1 SGHTA and CDR2 FQGNSA. For the CDR3, the DNA is TGTGCCAGCAGCTTAGGAACCCAATTCTATGGCTACACCTTC. This translates into CASSLGTQFYGYTF.

The chain couples TRBV11-2 to TRBJ1-2; no clear D. V was trimmed by 0 bases and J by 4 bases, leaving 6 bases between them. The CDR3 is 13 residues long. Looked up from germline, CDR1 is SGHAT and CDR2 is FQNNGV. The CDR3 DNA is TGTGCCAGCAGCTTAGAGGGTTTCTATGGCTACACCTTC. It is translated as CASSLEGFYGYTF.

This sequence joins TRBV4-3 and TRBJ2-1; 8 bases are shared with TRBD1. The CDR3 runs to 17 residues. The J segment lost 6 bases and the V segment lost 3 bases, leaving 13 bases of the junction unmatched. Germline V lookup: CDR1 LGHNA, CDR2 YSLEER. CDR3 in amino acids: CASSQGRGPAWLNEQFF. DNA for the CDR3: TGCGCCAGCAGCCAGGGCAGGGGGCCGGCTTGGCTCAATGAGCAGTTCTTC.

V gene TRBV28 combines with J gene TRBJ1-2, with TRBD1 as a possible D gene (6 bases). The germline V gene has CDR1 MDHEN and CDR2 SYDVKM. Trimming took 4 bases from V and 0 from J, leaving 18 bases between them. This CDR3 has 17 residues. CDR3 sequence (DNA): TGTGCCAGCAGTTCCACGAGGGGGATGGGGGCTAACTATGGCTACACCTTC. Protein sequence: CASSSTRGMGANYGYTF.

The chain combines TRBV27 with TRBJ1-2, with D uncertain. CDR1 MNHEY and CDR2 SMNVEV come from the germline V gene (reference sequence). This CDR3 spans 14 amino acids. Trimming removed 2 bases from V and 7 bases from J, with 14 bases in between. The CDR3 is CASSLNRKVGGYTF. CDR3 in DNA: TGTGCCAGCAGTTTAAACAGAAAAGTTGGTGGCTACACCTTC.

This chain joins TRBV5-1 and TRBJ1-2; 8 bases are a match to TRBD1. The junction had 14 bases not matched to a gene; V was cut back by 4 bases and J by 3 bases. This CDR3 has 17 residues. Germline values: CDR1 SGHRS, CDR2 YFSETQ. CDR3 loop: CASSRPKLQGDDYGYTF. CDR3 sequence (DNA): TGCGCCAGCAGCCGTCCCAAGCTACAGGGGGATGACTATGGCTACACCTTC.

In this sample, this clone turned up a few times. The chain recombines TRBV2 with TRBJ1-1; 10 positions agree with TRBD1. Germline-derived CDR1 and CDR2 are SNHLY and FYNNEI. The CDR3 sequence is 13 residues long. With 7 bases clipped from V and 7 bases from J, the junction kept 6 bases outside the gene matches. This chain's CDR3 is CASTADRGSEAFF. In DNA, the CDR3 is TGTGCCAGCACTGCGGACAGGGGGAGTGAAGCTTTCTTT.

The chain recombines TRBV30 with TRBJ1-1; 9 bases are shared with TRBD1. The CDR3 length is 14 residues. CDR1 and CDR2 (germline): GTSNPN, SVGIG (reference sequence). Losses at the gene ends were 2 bases for V and 6 bases for J; bases not matched to a gene: 7. CDR3 nucleotide sequence: TGTGCCTGGAGTAGGGGACAGGGCATCCCTGAAGCTTTCTTT. Translating it yields CAWSRGQGIPEAFF.

This chain links TRBV14 with TRBJ2-7, with D possibly being TRBD2 (5 bases). CDR1 and CDR2 from the germline V gene are SGHDN and FVKESK. V was clipped by 3 bases and J by 2 bases, with 8 bases between them. The CDR3 sequence is 13 residues long. Written as DNA, the CDR3 is TGTGCCAGCAGCCACCTGCGGGCCTACGAGCAGTACTTC. Translated, it gives CASSHLRAYEQYF.

This chain uses TRBV6-5 with TRBJ2-7, with 7 nucleotides matching TRBD1. The CDR3 loop spans 13 amino acids. From germline, CDR1 is MNHEY and CDR2 SVGAGI. J was trimmed by 7 bases and V by 4 bases; bases with no gene match: 7. The CDR3 coding sequence is TGTGCCAGCAGTTCCGGGACAGTAGCGGAGCAGTACTTC. This gives the protein CASSSGTVAEQYF.

In its sample, this clone was seen once. Other DNA sequences of this sample code for an identical CDR3. This chain links TRBV7-9 with TRBJ2-5, with 10 positions matching TRBD2. The junction had 7 bases not matched to a gene; V was cut back by 2 bases and J by 4 bases. This CDR3 is built from 16 residues. Germline CDR1 SEHNR, CDR2 FQNEAQ (reference sequence). The CDR3 spells CASSLPSGRAGETQYF. The CDR3, as DNA: TGTGCCAGCAGCTTACCCAGCGGGAGGGCCGGAGAGACCCAGTACTTC.

Note on this clone: The sample holds other DNA sequences that translate to the same CDR3. This chain joins TRBV20-1 and TRBJ2-1; no clear D gene. V lost 2 bases to trimming and J lost 3 bases, with 2 bases between them. Per the germline V gene, CDR1 is DFQATT and CDR2 is SNEGSKA (reference sequence). This CDR3 is built from 11 residues. DNA for the CDR3: TGCAGTGCTAGAATCTACAATGAGCAGTTCTTC. Amino acid sequence: CSARIYNEQFF.

A word on this clone: Distinct nucleotide sequences in the sample also encode this CDR3. J is TRBJ2-3 and V is TRBV27; D gene unclear. Germline CDR1 and CDR2: MNHEY and SMNVEV (reference sequence). The CDR3 runs 12 residues. Deletions cut 1 base from V and 2 bases from J, with 1 base between. The CDR3 loop reads CASSLFTDTQYF. The CDR3, as DNA: TGTGCCAGCAGTTTATTCACAGATACGCAGTATTTT.

This clone was seen a single time. The chain is built from TRBV11-2 and TRBJ1-2; 8 bases agree with TRBD1. This CDR3 has 15 amino acids. Trimming cost V 0 bases and J 2 bases; bases outside gene matches: 2. Germline loops: CDR1 SGHAT, CDR2 FQNNGV. Here the CDR3 DNA reads TGTGCCAGCAGCTTAGAGACAGGGGCAAACTATGGCTACACCTTC. Translation gives CASSLETGANYGYTF.

The chain employs TRBV11-2 and TRBJ2-5; 8 bases agree with TRBD1. V dropped 6 bases and J dropped 2; count of bases not matched to a gene: 5. Germline V gene sequence: CDR1 SGHAT, CDR2 FQNNGV. This CDR3 contains 14 residues. For the CDR3, the DNA is TGTGCCAGCAGGAGGGGGACAGGACAAGAGACCCAGTACTTC. This sequence encodes CASRRGTGQETQYF.

In this sample, this clone turned up a few times. CDR3 in DNA: TGCGCCAGCAGCTCGGGACAGCCAAGCTATGGCTACACCTTC. This encodes CASSSGQPSYGYTF. This chain links TRBV5-1 with TRBJ1-2; 7 bases align to TRBD1. The V gene end was trimmed by 3 bases and the J gene end by 4 bases; junction bases not matched to a gene: 6. Germline CDR1 and CDR2: SGHRS and YFSETQ. The CDR3 is 14 amino acids.

CDR3 in DNA: TGTGCCATCAGTGAGAGCAGAATAGAAGCTTTCTTT. It specifies CAISESRIEAFF. The chain couples TRBV10-3 to TRBJ1-1; D unclear. The V end was cut by 2 bases, the J end by 8 bases, with 9 bases between. There are 12 residues in the CDR3. Per germline, CDR1 ENHRY and CDR2 SYGVKD.

The V gene is TRBV19, the J gene TRBJ1-1, with TRBD1 matching over 7 bases. V was pared by 6 bases and J by 6 bases, with 7 bases of the junction left unmatched. CDR1 is LNHDA, CDR2 SQIVND, per germline (reference sequence). This CDR3 contains 13 residues. The CDR3 nucleotides are TGTGCCAGTAGCGAAACAGGGGTCTCTGAAGCTTTCTTT. This encodes CASSETGVSEAFF.

This chain joins TRBV19 and TRBJ2-7, with unresolved D. Looked up from germline, CDR1 is LNHDA and CDR2 is SQIVND (reference sequence). V lost 4 bases to trimming and J lost 0 bases, with 16 bases between them. The CDR3 is made up of 16 amino acids. The CDR3 bases are TGTGCCAGTAGTAGAAGGAGACTGGAGAGCTCCTACGAGCAGTACTTC. Its translation is CASSRRRLESSYEQYF.

On this clone: This same CDR3 is encoded by further DNA sequences in the sample. The chain joins TRBV5-1 to TRBJ1-2; D gene unclear. The CDR3 length is 14 residues. Trimming stripped 0 bases from V and 2 bases from J, with 8 bases between. Germline assignment: CDR1 SGHRS and CDR2 YFSETQ. Here the CDR3 reads CASSLVTGNYGYTF. CDR3 bases: TGCGCCAGCAGCTTGGTGACGGGGAACTATGGCTACACCTTC.